Each of the 11 T cell receptor beta chains below was sequenced from the same sample in a study of T cell responses to AZD1222 COVID-19 vaccine. TCRdb's copy holds only in-frame clones and misses some; the assay was immunoSEQ multiplex PCR. The sample has under 200,000 clones; 87% are singletons. The sample consisted of peripheral blood, taken 28 days after the second AZD1222 dose. The receptors were gathered from an adult who received the AZD1222 COVID-19 vaccine.

The chain couples TRBV7-2 to TRBJ1-1; tentative D call: TRBD1 (6 bases). The germline V gene has CDR1 SGHTA and CDR2 FQGNSA. The length of the CDR3 is 15 residues. V dropped 2 bases and J dropped 5 bases, with 15 bases sitting between them. CDR3 residues: CASSLPPGHGTEAFF. The CDR3 coding sequence is TGTGCCAGCAGCTTACCGCCGGGACACGGAACTGAAGCTTTCTTT.

In this sample, this clone turned up a few times. The V and J genes are TRBV5-6 and TRBJ2-1; D uncertain. Trimming removed 3 bases at V and 2 bases at J, with 6 bases between. The CDR3 consists of 13 residues. Germline V lookup: CDR1 SGHDT, CDR2 YYEEEE. The DNA of the CDR3 is TGTGCCAGCAGCTCCGGACCCTACAATGAGCAGTTCTTC. Encoded protein: CASSSGPYNEQFF.

The chain recombines TRBV12-3 or TRBV12-4 with TRBJ1-3; weak D call: TRBD1 (5 bases). Trimming took off 3 bases at V and 9 bases at J, with 6 bases between the two ends. The CDR3 is made up of 11 amino acids. The DNA of the CDR3 is TGTGCCAGCAGTTTGGGGGGCACCATATATTTT. This gives the protein CASSLGGTIYF.

This clone was recorded only once. V usage is TRBV5-1 and J usage is TRBJ1-3; D might be TRBD1 (5 bases). Trimming removed 4 bases from V and 6 bases from J, with 14 bases in between. The CDR3 runs 14 residues. Germline V lookup: CDR1 SGHRS, CDR2 YFSETQ. The CDR3 spells CASSPGPTENTIYF. The CDR3 nucleotides read TGCGCCAGCAGCCCGGGACCCACTGAAAACACCATATATTTT. Full variable domain (missing parts from reference TRBV5-1 and TRBJ1-3): KAGVTQTPRYLIKTRGQQVTLSCSPISGHRSVSWYQQTPGQGLQFLFEYFSETQRNKGNFPGRFSGRQFSNSRSEMNVSTLELGDSALYLCASSPGPTENTIYFGEGSWLTVV.

The chain uses TRBV7-9 and TRBJ2-5; 8 bases line up with TRBD2. V lost 0 bases and J lost 5; bases outside the gene matches: 11. Per germline, CDR1 SEHNR and CDR2 FQNEAQ (reference sequence). The CDR3 loop spans 17 amino acids. In DNA form, the CDR3 reads TGTGCCAGCAGCTTAGCCGTGATGGCTAGCGGGTCGGAGACCCAGTACTTC. This gives the protein CASSLAVMASGSETQYF.

This clone was counted only a few times. J is TRBJ1-5 and V is TRBV7-6; D possibly corresponds to TRBD1 (6 bases). Trimming pared 2 bases from V and 3 bases from J, leaving 11 bases between. Germline assignment: CDR1 SGHVS and CDR2 FNYEAQ. CDR3 length: 15 amino acids. CDR3 bases: TGTGCCAGCAGCTTATTAACAGGGAACAATCAGCCCCAGCATTTT. The encoded protein is CASSLLTGNNQPQHF.

This chain links TRBV12-3 or TRBV12-4 with TRBJ1-2; D ambiguous. The CDR3 is 12 residues long. V shed 7 bases and J shed 4 bases, with 10 bases lying between them. CDR3 nucleotides: TGTGCCAGCACTCCAAACTCCTATGGCTACACCTTC. It codes for CASTPNSYGYTF.

This clone was recorded only once. The chain combines TRBV15 with TRBJ1-1; TRBD1 is a possible D gene (5 bases). Germline assignment: CDR1 LNHNV and CDR2 YYDKDF (reference sequence). The V end lost 5 bases, the J end lost 0 bases, and 10 bases lay between the germline ends. This CDR3 region has 14 residues. Written as DNA, the CDR3 is TGTGCCACCAGCGGGGGACGGCTGAACACTGAAGCTTTCTTT. It is translated as CATSGGRLNTEAFF.

In its sample, this clone was seen once. The rearrangement joins TRBV5-4 to TRBJ1-6; D gene ambiguous. The CDR3 spans 15 residues. The germline V gene encodes CDR1 SGHNT and CDR2 YYREEE (reference sequence). Trimming cost V 4 bases and J 4 bases, with 12 bases left between them. DNA of the CDR3: TGTGCCAGCAGCCGTGACGTAGTATATAATTCACCCCTCCACTTT. Translating gives CASSRDVVYNSPLHF.

The chain recombines TRBV7-6 with TRBJ2-7; the D gene is possibly TRBD2 (5 bases). In germline, CDR1 is SGHVS, CDR2 FNYEAQ. V lost 0 bases to trimming and J lost 7 bases, with 16 bases between them. This CDR3 has 15 amino acids. The CDR3, as DNA: TGTGCCAGCAGCTTAGCGCTCGATTCCAGGAGGGAGCAGTACTTC. Translating it yields CASSLALDSRREQYF. Full variable domain (remainder filled in from reference TRBV7-6 and TRBJ2-7): GAGVSQSPRYKVTKRGQDVALRCDPISGHVSLYWYRQALGQGPEFLTYFNYEAQQDKSGLPNDRFSAERPEGSISTLTIQRTEQRDSAMYRCASSLALDSRREQYFGPGTRLTVT.

Turning to this clone: A read error may account for a junction end that differs from germline. J is TRBJ1-1 and V is TRBV7-2; D not resolved. The CDR3 consists of 15 residues. Germline V gives CDR1 SGHTA, CDR2 FQGNSA. The CDR3 bases are TGTGCCAGCAGCTTATCGCTTCGGGGAGCCACTGAAGCTCTCTTT. Encoded protein: CASSLSLRGATEALF. Complete variable domain (other parts from reference TRBV7-2 and TRBJ1-1): GAGVSQSPSNKVTEKGKDVELRCDPISGHTALYWYRQSLGQGLEFLIYFQGNSAPDKSGLPSDRFSAERTGGSVSTLTIQRTQQEDSAVYLCASSLSLRGATEALFGQGTRLTVV.